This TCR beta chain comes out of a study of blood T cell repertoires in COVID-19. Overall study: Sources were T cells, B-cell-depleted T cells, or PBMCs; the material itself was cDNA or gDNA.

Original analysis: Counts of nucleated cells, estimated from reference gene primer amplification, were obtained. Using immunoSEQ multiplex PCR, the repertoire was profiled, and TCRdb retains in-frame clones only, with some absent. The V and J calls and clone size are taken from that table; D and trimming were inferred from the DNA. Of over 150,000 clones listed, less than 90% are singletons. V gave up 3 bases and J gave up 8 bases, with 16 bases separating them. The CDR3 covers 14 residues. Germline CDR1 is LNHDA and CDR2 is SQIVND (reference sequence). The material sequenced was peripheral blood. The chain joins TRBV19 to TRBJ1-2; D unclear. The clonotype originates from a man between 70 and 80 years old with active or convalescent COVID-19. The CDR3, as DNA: TGTGCCAGTAGTATCCGCGGGAAATCGCGGGGCTACACCTTC. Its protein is CASSIRGKSRGYTF.